These 18 T cell receptor beta chains were all obtained from the same sample, sequenced in a study of lymphopenia after photon versus proton radiotherapy. Using immunoSEQ multiplex PCR, the repertoire was profiled, and TCRdb retains in-frame clones only, with some absent. The sample lists 50,000 to 75,000 clones, roughly 86% occurring once. This specimen consisted of peripheral blood, obtained from a patient treated with photon-based radiotherapy. These receptors all come from a man aged 35-49 years with gastric cancer.

The CDR3 bases are TGTGCCAGCAGCGACGGGCGCGGCGGAGATACGCAGTATTTT. Translating gives CASSDGRGGDTQYF. J is TRBJ2-3 and V is TRBV7-9, with D hard to call. Trimming removed 5 bases from V and 5 bases from J, with 14 bases in between. The V gene's germline CDR1 is SEHNR and CDR2 FQNEAQ (reference sequence). The CDR3 totals 14 residues. The entire variable domain, with the rest obtained from reference TRBV7-9 and TRBJ2-3, is as follows: DTGVSQNPRHKITKRGQNVTFRCDPISEHNRLYWYRQTLGQGPEFLTYFQNEAQLEKSRLLSDRFSAERPKGSFSTLEIQRTEQGDSAMYLCASSDGRGGDTQYFGPGTRLTVL.

The V call is TRBV2, the J call TRBJ1-5, with D possibly being TRBD1 (5 bases). The CDR3 contains 13 residues. Germline-derived CDR1 and CDR2 are SNHLY and FYNNEI. V was trimmed by 8 bases and J by 10 bases, leaving 18 bases between them. CDR3 in amino acids: CASSPGTGRPQHF. The DNA for the CDR3 is TGTGCCAGCTCCCCGGGGACCGGGAGACCCCAGCATTTT.

The CDR3 here is CASSPRGSKDYTF. The CDR3 DNA sequence: TGTGCCAGCAGTCCGAGGGGGTCTAAAGACTACACCTTC. The V gene is TRBV5-4, the J gene TRBJ1-2; D possibly corresponds to TRBD1 (6 bases). This CDR3 region has 13 residues. Looked up from germline, CDR1 is SGHNT and CDR2 is YYREEE (reference sequence). V lost 5 bases to trimming and J lost 10 bases, with 18 bases between them. Together with reference TRBV5-4 and TRBJ1-2, the CDR3 gives the full variable domain: ETGVTQSPTHLIKTRGQQVTLRCSSQSGHNTVSWYQQALGQGPQFIFQYYREEENGRGNFPPRFSGLQFPNYSSELNVNALELDDSALYLCASSPRGSKDYTFGSGTRLTVV.

As for this clone: The junction departs from the called germline gene at one end, perhaps through a read error. The V and J genes are TRBV20-1 and TRBJ1-2, with 9 nucleotides matching TRBD1. This CDR3 region has 11 residues. Germline V gives CDR1 DFQATT, CDR2 SNEGSKA (reference sequence). DNA of the CDR3: TGCAGTGCTAGGGACCGGGACAGGGCCGCCTTC. Its translation: CSARDRDRAAF.

The chain joins TRBV4-3 to TRBJ2-5, with D maybe TRBD2 (7 bases). Trimming removed 0 bases at V and 9 bases at J, with 14 bases between. The CDR3 covers 14 residues. CDR1 is LGHNA, CDR2 YSLEER, per germline. The CDR3: CASSQDRGGKAQYF. CDR3 bases: TGCGCCAGCAGCCAAGACAGGGGAGGGAAGGCCCAGTACTTC.

The CDR3, as DNA: TGTGCCAGCAGCCAGAGGGGGACAGTCTCTAACTATGGCTACACCTTC. This gives the protein CASSQRGTVSNYGYTF. The chain recombines TRBV9 with TRBJ1-2, with TRBD1 matching over 7 bases. Germline V lookup: CDR1 SGDLS, CDR2 YYNGEE. The CDR3 is made up of 16 amino acids. The junction had 9 bases not matched to a gene; V was cut back by 4 bases and J by 0 bases. Full variable domain (outside the CDR3, taken from reference TRBV9 and TRBJ1-2): DSGVTQTPKHLITATGQRVTLRCSPRSGDLSVYWYQQSLDQGLQFLIQYYNGEERAKGNILERFSAQQFPDLHSELNLSSLELGDSALYFCASSQRGTVSNYGYTFGSGTRLTVV.

This chain uses TRBV4-1 with TRBJ1-3, with D perhaps TRBD1 (6 bases). CDR1 and CDR2 from the germline V gene are MGHRA and YSYEKL. The V and J ends lost 4 bases and 2 bases respectively, with 15 bases between them. The CDR3 has 16 amino acids. The DNA for the CDR3 is TGCGCCAGCAGCCCTGGGGGGGCCAGAACTGGAAACACCATATATTTT. The encoded protein is CASSPGGARTGNTIYF.

This chain uses TRBV5-5 with TRBJ1-4; TRBD1 is a possible D gene (5 bases). The CDR3 extends over 17 amino acids. Germline-derived CDR1 and CDR2 are SGHKS and YYEKEE (reference sequence). V lost 3 bases to trimming and J lost 7 bases, with 22 bases between them. CDR3 DNA sequence: TGTGCCAGCAGCTCATGGGACCTCCCGCGCGACCGTGAAAAACTGTTTTTT. Translation: CASSSWDLPRDREKLFF.

The chain couples TRBV6-4 to TRBJ2-7; 8 positions agree with TRBD1. The CDR3 loop spans 15 amino acids. V was pared by 10 bases and J by 6 bases, with 17 bases of the junction left unmatched. Germline V CDR1 and CDR2: MRHNA, SNTAGT. DNA of the CDR3: TGTGCCAACCTCCTAGAAGGACAGGGAGGAACCGAGCAGTACTTC. This gives the protein CANLLEGQGGTEQYF.

Points on this clone: This CDR3 is also generated by other DNA sequences in the sample. The rearrangement uses TRBV6-1 and TRBJ1-1; weak D call: TRBD1 (6 bases). With 1 base removed from V and 4 bases from J, the gap between germline ends came to 13 bases. The length of the CDR3 is 15 residues. Germline assignment: CDR1 MNHNS and CDR2 SASEGT. The CDR3 is CASSEGRGLGTEAFF. The CDR3 coding sequence is TGTGCCAGCAGTGAAGGCCGGGGGCTTGGCACTGAAGCTTTCTTT.

V usage is TRBV5-4 and J usage is TRBJ2-2, with 7 bases matching TRBD2. The V and J ends lost 4 bases and 3 bases, in that order; junction bases with no gene match: 9. Germline CDR1 and CDR2: SGHNT and YYREEE (reference sequence). The CDR3 extends over 16 amino acids. The CDR3 bases are TGTGCCAGCAGCCCTAGGATGGGGGGGGACACCGGGGAGCTGTTTTTT. Its protein product is CASSPRMGGDTGELFF.

The chain combines TRBV29-1 with TRBJ2-5; TRBD2 is a possible D gene (6 bases). Germline V gives CDR1 SQVTM, CDR2 ANQGSEA. The V end was cut by 4 bases, the J end by 3 bases, with 12 bases between. The CDR3 spans 13 residues. The CDR3 coding sequence is TGCAGCGTTGTGGACCCGGGGGAAGAGACCCAGTACTTC. It encodes CSVVDPGEETQYF.

The rearrangement links TRBV19 to TRBJ2-3; a possible D gene is TRBD1 (6 bases). Trimming left V 4 bases short and J 4 bases short, with 15 bases between. Germline assignment: CDR1 LNHDA and CDR2 SQIVND (reference sequence). This CDR3 spans 15 amino acids. This CDR3 reads CASSRGQGNADTQYF. CDR3 nucleotides: TGTGCCAGTAGTAGAGGGCAGGGGAATGCAGATACGCAGTATTTT.

The J gene is TRBJ1-1, the V gene TRBV7-6; D unclear. The germline CDR1 and CDR2 sequences are SGHVS and FNYEAQ. The CDR3 is 13 amino acids. Trimming shortened V by 1 base and J by 7 bases, and 10 bases separated the two germline ends. CDR3 DNA sequence: TGTGCCAGCAGCTTAGGGGGAATGGGTGAAGCTTTCTTT. As protein: CASSLGGMGEAFF. Based on the CDR3 plus reference TRBV7-6 and TRBJ1-1, the full variable domain is GAGVSQSPRYKVTKRGQDVALRCDPISGHVSLYWYRQALGQGPEFLTYFNYEAQQDKSGLPNDRFSAERPEGSISTLTIQRTEQRDSAMYRCASSLGGMGEAFFGQGTRLTVV.

The chain has TRBV30 and TRBJ1-1; the D gene is possibly TRBD1 (5 bases). CDR1 and CDR2 from the germline V gene are GTSNPN and SVGIG (reference sequence). V was trimmed by 1 base and J by 4 bases, leaving 10 bases between them. There are 13 residues in the CDR3. This chain's CDR3 is CAWSDGGATEAFF. CDR3 sequence (DNA): TGTGCCTGGAGTGACGGAGGGGCCACTGAAGCTTTCTTT.

The V and J genes are TRBV9 and TRBJ2-1; TRBD2 matches 8 bases. CDR3 size: 19 residues. Germline values: CDR1 SGDLS, CDR2 YYNGEE. V lost 3 bases to trimming and J lost 0 bases; unmatched junction nucleotides: 14. The CDR3 nucleotides are TGTGCCAGCAGCGGCACTTTTATTCTAGCGGGTAGCTCCTACAATGAGCAGTTCTTC. This gives the protein CASSGTFILAGSSYNEQFF.

This clone showed up just once. The J gene is TRBJ1-1, the V gene TRBV19; 7 bases line up with TRBD1. V dropped 6 bases and J dropped 5; count of bases not matched to a gene: 9. The germline V gene encodes CDR1 LNHDA and CDR2 SQIVND (reference sequence). The CDR3 is 14 amino acids. The CDR3 DNA reads TGTGCCAGTAGACCACAGGGGAGGCAGACTGAAGCTTTCTTT. Its translation: CASRPQGRQTEAFF.

V usage is TRBV12-5 and J usage is TRBJ1-2; the match to TRBD1 covers 7 bases. CDR3 length: 15 amino acids. Losses at the gene ends were 2 bases for V and 4 bases for J; bases not matched to a gene: 7. Germline V gene sequence: CDR1 LGHNT, CDR2 FRNRAP. CDR3 DNA sequence: TGTGCTAGTGGTTTGCCTTCGACAGGGACCTATGGCTACACCTTC. This encodes CASGLPSTGTYGYTF.